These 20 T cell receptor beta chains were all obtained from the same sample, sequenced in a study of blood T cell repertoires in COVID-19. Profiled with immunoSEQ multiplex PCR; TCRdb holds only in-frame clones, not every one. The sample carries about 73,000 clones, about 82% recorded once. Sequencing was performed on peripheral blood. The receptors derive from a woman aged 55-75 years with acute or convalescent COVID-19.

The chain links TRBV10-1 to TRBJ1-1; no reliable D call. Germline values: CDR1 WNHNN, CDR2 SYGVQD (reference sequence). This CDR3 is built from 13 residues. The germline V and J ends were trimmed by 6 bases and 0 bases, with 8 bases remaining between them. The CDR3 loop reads CASSRDLNTEAFF. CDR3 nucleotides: TGCGCCAGCAGCCGAGATCTGAACACTGAAGCTTTCTTT.

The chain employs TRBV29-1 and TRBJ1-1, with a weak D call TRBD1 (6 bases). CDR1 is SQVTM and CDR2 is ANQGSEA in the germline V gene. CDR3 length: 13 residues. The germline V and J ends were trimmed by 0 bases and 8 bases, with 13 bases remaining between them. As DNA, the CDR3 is TGCAGCGTTGAAGAGGGGGCAGCTACCGAAGCTTTCTTT. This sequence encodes CSVEEGAATEAFF.

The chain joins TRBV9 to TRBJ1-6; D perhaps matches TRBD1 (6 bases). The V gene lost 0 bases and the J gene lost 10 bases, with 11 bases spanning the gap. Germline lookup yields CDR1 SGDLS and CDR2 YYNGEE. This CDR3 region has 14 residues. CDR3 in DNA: TGTGCCAGCAGCGTAGCAGGGGAGGGATCACCCCTCCACTTT. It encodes CASSVAGEGSPLHF.

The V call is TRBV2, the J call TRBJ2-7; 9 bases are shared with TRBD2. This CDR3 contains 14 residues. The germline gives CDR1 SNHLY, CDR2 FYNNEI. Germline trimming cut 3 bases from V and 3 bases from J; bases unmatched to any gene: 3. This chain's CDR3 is CASSELAGHYEQYF. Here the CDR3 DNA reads TGTGCCAGCAGTGAGCTAGCGGGGCACTACGAGCAGTACTTC.

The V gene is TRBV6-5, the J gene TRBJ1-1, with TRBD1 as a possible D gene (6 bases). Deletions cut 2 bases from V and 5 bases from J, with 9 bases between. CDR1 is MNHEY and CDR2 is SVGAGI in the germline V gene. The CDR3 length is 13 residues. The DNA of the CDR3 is TGTGCCAGCAGTTACAGGGGGGGGACTGAAGCTTTCTTT. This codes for CASSYRGGTEAFF.

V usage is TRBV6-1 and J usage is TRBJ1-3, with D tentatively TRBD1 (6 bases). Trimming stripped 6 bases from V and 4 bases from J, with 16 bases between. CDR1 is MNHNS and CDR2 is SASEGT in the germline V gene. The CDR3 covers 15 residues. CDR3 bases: TGTGCCAGCAGGACCGGGGGGGCGGAGGGAAACACCATATATTTT. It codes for CASRTGGAEGNTIYF.

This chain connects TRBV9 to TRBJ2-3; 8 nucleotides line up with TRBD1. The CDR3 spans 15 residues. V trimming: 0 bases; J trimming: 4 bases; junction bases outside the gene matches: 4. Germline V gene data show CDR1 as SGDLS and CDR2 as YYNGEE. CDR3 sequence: CASSVATGDSDTQYF. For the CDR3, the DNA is TGTGCCAGCAGCGTAGCGACAGGGGATTCAGATACGCAGTATTTT. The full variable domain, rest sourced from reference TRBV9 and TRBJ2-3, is DSGVTQTPKHLITATGQRVTLRCSPRSGDLSVYWYQQSLDQGLQFLIQYYNGEERAKGNILERFSAQQFPDLHSELNLSSLELGDSALYFCASSVATGDSDTQYFGPGTRLTVL.

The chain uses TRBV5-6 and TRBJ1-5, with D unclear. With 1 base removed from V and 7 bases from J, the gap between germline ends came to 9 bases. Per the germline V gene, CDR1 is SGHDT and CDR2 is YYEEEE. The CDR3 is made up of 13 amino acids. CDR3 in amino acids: CASSLTGGQPQHF. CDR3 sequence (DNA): TGTGCCAGCAGCTTGACGGGAGGCCAGCCCCAGCATTTT. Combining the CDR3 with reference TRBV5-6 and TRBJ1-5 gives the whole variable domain DAGVTQSPTHLIKTRGQQVTLRCSPKSGHDTVSWYQQALGQGPQFIFQYYEEEERQRGNFPDRFSGHQFPNYSSELNVNALLLGDSALYLCASSLTGGQPQHFGDGTRLSIL.

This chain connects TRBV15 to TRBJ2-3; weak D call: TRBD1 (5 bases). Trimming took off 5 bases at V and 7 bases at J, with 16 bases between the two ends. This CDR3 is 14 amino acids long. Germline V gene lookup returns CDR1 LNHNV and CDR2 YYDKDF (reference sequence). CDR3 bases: TGTGCCACCAGCTACCCCTCTCAGGGTTATACGCAGTATTTT. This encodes CATSYPSQGYTQYF.

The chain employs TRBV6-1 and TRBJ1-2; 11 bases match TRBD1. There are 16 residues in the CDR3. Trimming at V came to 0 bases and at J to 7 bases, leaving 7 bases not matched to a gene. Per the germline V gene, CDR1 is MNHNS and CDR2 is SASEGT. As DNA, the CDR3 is TGTGCCAGCAGTGAAGCTTTCCGGACAGGGGGCGTTGGCTACACCTTC. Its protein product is CASSEAFRTGGVGYTF.

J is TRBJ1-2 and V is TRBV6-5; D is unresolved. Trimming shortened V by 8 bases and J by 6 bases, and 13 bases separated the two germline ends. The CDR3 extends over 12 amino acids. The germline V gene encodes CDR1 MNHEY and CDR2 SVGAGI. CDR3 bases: TGTGCCAGCCACCCGAGGGCGAATGGCTACACCTTC. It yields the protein CASHPRANGYTF.

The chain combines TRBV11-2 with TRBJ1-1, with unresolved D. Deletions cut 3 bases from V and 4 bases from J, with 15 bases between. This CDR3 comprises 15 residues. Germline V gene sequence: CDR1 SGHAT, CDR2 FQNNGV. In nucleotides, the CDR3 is TGTGCCAGCAGCTTTAGTAAGGCCTCAGGCACTGAAGCTTTCTTT. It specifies CASSFSKASGTEAFF.

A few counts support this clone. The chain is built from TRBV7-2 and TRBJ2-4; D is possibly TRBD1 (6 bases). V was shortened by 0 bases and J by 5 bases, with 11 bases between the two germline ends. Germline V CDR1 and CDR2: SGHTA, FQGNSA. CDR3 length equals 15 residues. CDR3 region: CASSLAKDSQNIQYF. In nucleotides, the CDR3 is TGTGCCAGCAGCTTAGCTAAGGACAGCCAAAACATTCAGTACTTC. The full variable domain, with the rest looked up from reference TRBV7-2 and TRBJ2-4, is GAGVSQSPSNKVTEKGKDVELRCDPISGHTALYWYRQSLGQGLEFLIYFQGNSAPDKSGLPSDRFSAERTGGSVSTLTIQRTQQEDSAVYLCASSLAKDSQNIQYFGAGTRLSVL.

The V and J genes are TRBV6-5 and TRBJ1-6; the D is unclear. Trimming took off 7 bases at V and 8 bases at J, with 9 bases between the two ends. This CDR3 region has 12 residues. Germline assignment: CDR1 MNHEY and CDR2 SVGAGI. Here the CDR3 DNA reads TGTGCCAGCAAAGGGCGGGATTCACCCCTCCACTTT. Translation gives CASKGRDSPLHF.

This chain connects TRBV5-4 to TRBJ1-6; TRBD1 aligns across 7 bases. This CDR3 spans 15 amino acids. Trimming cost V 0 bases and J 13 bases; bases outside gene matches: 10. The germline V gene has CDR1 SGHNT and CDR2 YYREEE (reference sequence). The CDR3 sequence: CASSLGAELQGPLHF. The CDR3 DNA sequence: TGTGCCAGCAGCTTGGGGGCGGAACTACAGGGGCCCCTCCACTTT. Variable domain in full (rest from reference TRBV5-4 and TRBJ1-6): ETGVTQSPTHLIKTRGQQVTLRCSSQSGHNTVSWYQQALGQGPQFIFQYYREEENGRGNFPPRFSGLQFPNYSSELNVNALELDDSALYLCASSLGAELQGPLHFGNGTRLTVT.

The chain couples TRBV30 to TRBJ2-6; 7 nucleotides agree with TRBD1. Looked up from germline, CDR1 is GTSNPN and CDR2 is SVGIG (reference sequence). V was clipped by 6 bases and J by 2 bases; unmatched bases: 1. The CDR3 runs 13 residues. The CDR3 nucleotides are TGTGCCTGTGACAGGGCTGGGGCCAACGTCCTGACTTTC. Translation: CACDRAGANVLTF.

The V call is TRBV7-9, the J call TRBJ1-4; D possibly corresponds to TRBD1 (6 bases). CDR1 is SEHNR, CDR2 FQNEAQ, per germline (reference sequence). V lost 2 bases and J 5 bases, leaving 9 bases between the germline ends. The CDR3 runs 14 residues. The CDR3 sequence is CASSLSQGNEKLFF. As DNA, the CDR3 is TGTGCCAGCAGCTTATCCCAGGGGAATGAAAAACTGTTTTTT.

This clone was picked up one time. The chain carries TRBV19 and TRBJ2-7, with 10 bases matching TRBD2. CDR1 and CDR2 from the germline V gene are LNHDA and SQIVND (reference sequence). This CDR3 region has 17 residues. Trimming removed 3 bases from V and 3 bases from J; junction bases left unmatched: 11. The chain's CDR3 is CASSISAGGPEDYEQYF. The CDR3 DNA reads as TGTGCCAGTAGTATTTCAGCGGGAGGGCCGGAAGACTACGAGCAGTACTTC.

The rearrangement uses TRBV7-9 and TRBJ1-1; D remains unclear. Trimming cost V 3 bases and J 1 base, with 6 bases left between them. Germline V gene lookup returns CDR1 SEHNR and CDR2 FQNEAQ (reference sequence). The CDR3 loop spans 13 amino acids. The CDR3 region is CASSFSANTEAFF. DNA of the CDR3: TGTGCCAGCAGCTTCAGCGCGAACACTGAAGCTTTCTTT.

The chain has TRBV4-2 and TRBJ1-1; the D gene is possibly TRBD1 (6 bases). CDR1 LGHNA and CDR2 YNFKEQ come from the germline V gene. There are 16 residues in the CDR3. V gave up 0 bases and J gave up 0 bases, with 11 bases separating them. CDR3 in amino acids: CASSQDGGSMNTEAFF. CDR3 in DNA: TGTGCCAGCAGCCAAGATGGGGGCTCCATGAACACTGAAGCTTTCTTT.